This section outlines one TCR beta chain sequence together with its context. Its recognized antigen is unknown. Base qualities are missing; no much larger clone stands one base away. This record belongs to a study of PD-1 blockade in classical Hodgkin lymphoma (dated by TCRdb to the early 2020s). At the level of the whole study: Nivolumab dosing was 3 mg/kg intravenously every 2 weeks, continuing until either disease progression or unacceptable toxicity. The study used TCR beta sequencing and CyTOF to define a peripheral blood immune signature of response to PD-1 blockade in classical Hodgkin lymphoma. The investigation overall reported the following: A significant rise by C4D1 was seen in CD4+ but not CD8+ TCR diversity (p=0.0027 vs p=0.16), with the rise being most apparent in complete responders (p=0.02). Among trial patients, those achieving complete response had baseline diversity similar to that of newly diagnosed patients, while diversity was significantly lower in partial responders and progressors. Newly diagnosed patients were reported to have lower baseline TCR diversity than healthy donors, and relapsed/refractory patients were reported to have lower baseline TCR diversity still. The study was restricted to a single clinical trial cohort, and the causes of repertoire differences, possibly disease activity or prior therapy, were left undefined. Diversity was lower in patients who began nivolumab less than 1 year after ASCT, so these patients were left out of later analyses to avoid confounding by immune reconstitution.

Genomic DNA was isolated using the Qiagen DNeasy kit from unsorted PBMCs as well as from negatively selected CD4+ and CD8+ fractions. TCR beta CDR3 regions were subjected to amplification by immunoSEQ multiplex PCR with primers that anneal to V and J segments. A synthetic immune receptor repertoire was used to minimize amplification bias, and remaining bias was computationally removed after sequencing. The paper's processing steps were these. Repertoire diversity was quantified as the Shannon entropy index using custom Python scripts. Unsorted, CD4+ and CD8+ repertoires were analyzed separately, except for combined analyses in which CD4+ and CD8+ sequences were merged in silico. Clonal expansion was defined as at least a 2-fold frequency increase after treatment relative to C1D1, with a pseudocount of 0.5 for undetected baseline clones. Singleton clones were defined as clones with 0 or 1 copy at C1D1, and non-singleton clones were defined as clones with 2 or more copies. By matching protein sequences in sorted samples from the same patient, clones expanded in unsorted samples were annotated as CD4+, CD8+ or unknown. Wilcoxon tests on paired samples were used to test diversity changes from C1D1 to C4D1. TCRdb's version of the immuneACCESS table is confined to in-frame rearrangements and falls short of the full clone set. An unresolved V gene accounts for under half of the shortfall where checked; the remainder is of unknown origin. V and J calls and clone size are given by that table; D and trimming were obtained from the DNA. This sample lists around 30,000 clones; around 68% were detected once. Of the sample, 3.9% is held by the ten largest clones.

The meaning of the sample's time point label: cycle 4 day 1 (C4D1), after less than seven weeks of nivolumab. Relapse after autologous stem cell transplantation had occurred in all trial patients, and cohorts A, B and C were distinguished by prior brentuximab vedotin exposure. The trial cohort comprised fewer than 65 patients with relapsed/refractory classical Hodgkin lymphoma whose best overall responses were complete response, partial response or progressive disease. Trial patients were treated with single-agent nivolumab in the multi-cohort phase II CheckMate 205 trial. An independent review committee assessed best overall response by applying the 2007 International Working Group response criteria. PBMCs from the trial were collected at three points: immediately before nivolumab initiation (C1D1), and during therapy at cycle 2 day 1 and cycle 4 day 1. After peripheral blood was drawn into 8 mL Vacutainer Cell Preparation Tubes, PBMCs were isolated by centrifugation and then cryopreserved.

Trimming at the junction amounts to 4 bases on V and 5 bases on J, and the germline ends lie 12 bases apart. From the cysteine up to the phenylalanine, the CDR3 has a length of 13 residues. The only DNA kept is the CDR3, 39 bases in frame from the first base. CDR1 and CDR2 (SGHNT, YYREEE) derive from the germline V gene (reference sequence). The material was peripheral blood mononuclear cells (PBMCs), obtained before the fourth cycle of nivolumab. Recombination connected TRBV5-4 to TRBJ1-2; a weak D assignment points to TRBD1 (5 bases agree). This sequence originates from a human donor with classical Hodgkin lymphoma. Here is the DNA: TGTGCCAGCAGCGGGACCGACCGGTATGGCTACACCTTC. Translation gives CASSGTDRYGYTF.